Listed here are 30 T cell receptor beta chains from one sample, sequenced in a study of cytomegalovirus exposure and HLA in healthy donors. Only in-frame clones appear in the TCRdb table, and some are missing; sequencing was by immunoSEQ multiplex PCR. The sample shows about 280,000 clones, around 87% of them seen only once. Material for sequencing was PBMCs. These receptors were collected from a woman aged 18-29 years in good health and CMV-seronegative.

The chain links TRBV5-8 to TRBJ2-1; TRBD2 might be the D (5 bases). CDR1 SGHTS and CDR2 YDEGEE come from the germline V gene. V lost 0 bases, J lost 15 bases, and 16 bases lay in between. The CDR3 is 13 residues long. CDR3 loop: CASSLDLAEDVFF. DNA for the CDR3: TGTGCCAGCAGCTTGGATCTAGCCGAGGACGTGTTCTTC.

This clone has more than one count but fewer than ten. V and J are TRBV2 and TRBJ2-3; 9 bases line up with TRBD2. Trimming took 3 bases from V and 6 from J; bases not matched to a gene: 7. Germline V gene data show CDR1 as SNHLY and CDR2 as FYNNEI. The length of the CDR3 is 15 residues. Here the CDR3 reads CASSDGSGGPDTQYF. The CDR3 region has the DNA TGTGCCAGCAGTGATGGTAGCGGGGGCCCGGATACGCAGTATTTT. The full variable domain, with the rest looked up from reference TRBV2 and TRBJ2-3, is EPEVTQTPSHQVTQMGQEVILRCVPISNHLYFYWYRQILGQKVEFLVSFYNNEISEKSEIFDDQFSVERPDGSNFTLKIRSTKLEDSAMYFCASSDGSGGPDTQYFGPGTRLTVL.

This sequence joins TRBV11-3 and TRBJ2-2, with 8 bases aligning to TRBD2. Unmatched junction bases numbered 2, after V lost 6 bases and J lost 2 bases. The CDR3 is made up of 14 amino acids. Germline V CDR1 and CDR2: SGHNT, YENEEA. DNA of the CDR3: TGTGCCAGCAGACTAGCGGCCAACACCGGGGAGCTGTTTTTT. Residues: CASRLAANTGELFF.

The CDR3 sequence is CASSPPGQGSREQYF. The CDR3 DNA reads TGTGCCAGCAGCCCCCCGGGACAGGGGTCAAGGGAGCAGTACTTC. J is TRBJ2-7 and V is TRBV5-6, with 10 bases lining up with TRBD1. V shed 4 bases and J 7 bases; nucleotides not matched to a gene: 11. Germline V gives CDR1 SGHDT, CDR2 YYEEEE. This CDR3 contains 15 residues. Based on the CDR3 plus reference TRBV5-6 and TRBJ2-7, the full variable domain is DAGVTQSPTHLIKTRGQQVTLRCSPKSGHDTVSWYQQALGQGPQFIFQYYEEEERQRGNFPDRFSGHQFPNYSSELNVNALLLGDSALYLCASSPPGQGSREQYFGPGTRLTVT.

The chain uses TRBV4-3 and TRBJ1-2; 7 positions match TRBD1. CDR3 length: 13 residues. Trimming at V came to 4 bases and at J to 8 bases, leaving 7 bases not matched to a gene. Looked up from germline, CDR1 is LGHNA and CDR2 is YSLEER. CDR3 region: CASSPGAGGGYTF. The CDR3 DNA is TGCGCCAGCAGCCCTGGAGCAGGGGGAGGCTACACCTTC.

This chain links TRBV28 with TRBJ2-7; 8 bases are shared with TRBD1. The CDR3 is 14 amino acids. The V segment lost 5 bases and the J segment 3 bases; nucleotides outside the gene matches: 6. Germline CDR1 reads MDHEN; CDR2 reads SYDVKM. CDR3 protein: CASSGPTGDYEQYF. As DNA, the CDR3 is TGTGCCAGCAGTGGACCGACAGGGGACTACGAGCAGTACTTC.

This clone was detected once. V gene TRBV5-1 combines with J gene TRBJ2-7, with no clear D. The ends were cut back, 4 bases at V and 6 bases at J, with 20 bases in the middle. Germline CDR1 SGHRS, CDR2 YFSETQ. This CDR3 contains 15 residues. CDR3 DNA sequence: TGCGCCAGCAGCCTCGATCTCGGCGGATTGAGCGAGCAGTACTTC. This sequence encodes CASSLDLGGLSEQYF.

This chain uses TRBV28 with TRBJ2-7; possibly TRBD1 for D (6 bases). CDR1 MDHEN and CDR2 SYDVKM come from the germline V gene. Trimming pared 1 base from V and 0 bases from J, leaving 10 bases between. The CDR3 loop spans 15 amino acids. In DNA form, the CDR3 reads TGTGCCAGCAGTTTATCGCAGGGGAGCTCCTACGAGCAGTACTTC. Translating gives CASSLSQGSSYEQYF. The full variable domain, with the rest looked up from reference TRBV28 and TRBJ2-7, is DVKVTQSSRYLVKRTGEKVFLECVQDMDHENMFWYRQDPGLGLRLIYFSYDVKMKEKGDIPEGYSVSREKKERFSLILESASTNQTSMYLCASSLSQGSSYEQYFGPGTRLTVT.

The DNA of the CDR3 is TGTGCCAGCAACACACGCGGGAAGTACAATGAGCAGTTCTTC. This gives the protein CASNTRGKYNEQFF. V usage is TRBV6-5 and J usage is TRBJ2-1; the D gene is possibly TRBD2 (6 bases). The CDR3 spans 14 residues. Trimming left V 7 bases short and J 4 bases short, with 14 bases between. The germline gives CDR1 MNHEY, CDR2 SVGAGI.

The V and J genes are TRBV6-1 and TRBJ1-3; weak D call: TRBD1 (5 bases). The CDR3 covers 15 residues. Trimming removed 5 bases at V and 0 bases at J, with 11 bases between. The germline V gene has CDR1 MNHNS and CDR2 SASEGT. The CDR3 reads CASSWTSDSGNTIYF. CDR3 bases: TGTGCCAGCAGTTGGACAAGCGACTCTGGAAACACCATATATTTT.

The DNA for the CDR3 is TGTGCCAGCAGTTATTTCGTTGAGGGTCAGCCCCAGCATTTT. This encodes CASSYFVEGQPQHF. This chain uses TRBV6-6 with TRBJ1-5, with unresolved D. Per the germline V gene, CDR1 is MNHNY and CDR2 is SVGAGI (reference sequence). The V end lost 3 bases, the J end lost 6 bases, and 12 bases lay between the germline ends. The CDR3 spans 14 residues.

CDR3: CASSLIATSPGQSYGYTF. Here the CDR3 DNA reads TGTGCCAGCAGCTTAATTGCGACGTCCCCGGGACAGTCGTATGGCTACACCTTC. The gene calls are TRBV7-3 and TRBJ1-2; TRBD1 aligns across 7 bases. The germline V gene has CDR1 SGHTA and CDR2 FQGTGA. V lost 1 base, J lost 5 bases, and 16 bases stayed unmatched. The CDR3 consists of 18 residues.

Remarks on this clone: The same CDR3 arises from other DNA sequences in this sample as well. This chain uses TRBV9 with TRBJ2-7, with D tentatively TRBD2 (5 bases). The germline CDR1 and CDR2 sequences are SGDLS and YYNGEE. Trimming removed 0 bases from V and 3 bases from J, with 10 bases in between. CDR3 size: 14 residues. The CDR3 region is CASSVGSGSYEQYF. The CDR3 DNA reads TGTGCCAGCAGCGTAGGAAGCGGAAGCTACGAGCAGTACTTC.

The gene calls are TRBV7-3 and TRBJ2-3, with 9 bases aligning to TRBD2. Per the germline V gene, CDR1 is SGHTA and CDR2 is FQGTGA. The CDR3 runs 16 residues. The V segment lost 3 bases and the J segment 2 bases; nucleotides outside the gene matches: 6. The CDR3 sequence: CASSFYAGGSTDTQYF. The CDR3 bases are TGTGCCAGCAGCTTTTACGCGGGAGGGTCCACAGATACGCAGTATTTT.

The V gene is TRBV5-4, the J gene TRBJ1-1, with 9 bases that match TRBD1. Looked up from germline, CDR1 is SGHNT and CDR2 is YYREEE (reference sequence). CDR3 length equals 15 residues. The trim removed 3 bases at V and 0 bases at J, leaving 3 bases unmatched. In DNA form, the CDR3 reads TGTGCCAGCAGCTGGGGGACAGGGATGAACACTGAAGCTTTCTTT. It encodes CASSWGTGMNTEAFF.

The chain couples TRBV19 to TRBJ2-1; TRBD2 aligns across 13 bases. Germline values: CDR1 LNHDA, CDR2 SQIVND (reference sequence). V gave up 9 bases and J gave up 7 bases; unmatched junction bases: 6. This CDR3 region has 14 residues. CDR3 amino acids: CASQLAGGPNEQFF. CDR3 nucleotide sequence: TGTGCCAGCCAACTAGCGGGAGGGCCGAATGAGCAGTTCTTC.

This clone has a handful of counts. This sequence joins TRBV2 and TRBJ2-7; 8 bases map to TRBD1. Germline-derived CDR1 and CDR2 are SNHLY and FYNNEI. The CDR3 consists of 12 residues. With V trimmed by 5 bases and J by 4 bases, 1 base remained unmatched. The chain's CDR3 is CASSTGGYEQYF. The CDR3 region has the DNA TGTGCCAGCAGTACAGGGGGGTACGAGCAGTACTTC.

V is TRBV28 and J is TRBJ2-2; a weak D match, TRBD2 (6 bases). The CDR3 runs to 16 residues. The V and J ends lost 5 bases and 2 bases respectively, with 15 bases between them. Germline V lookup: CDR1 MDHEN, CDR2 SYDVKM. The CDR3 coding sequence is TGTGCCAGCAGTGGCTTTTGGCGGGGCAACACCGGGGAGCTGTTTTTT. Translated, it gives CASSGFWRGNTGELFF.

The V and J genes are TRBV28 and TRBJ2-5; D unclear. Germline lookup yields CDR1 MDHEN and CDR2 SYDVKM. This CDR3 has 14 amino acids. Between the trimmed V and J ends, which lost 4 bases and 5 bases, there was a span of 14 bases. DNA for the CDR3: TGTGCCAGCAGTTGGGTGATATCGGGTGAGACCCAGTACTTC. Its translation is CASSWVISGETQYF. Together with reference TRBV28 and TRBJ2-5, the CDR3 gives the full variable domain: DVKVTQSSRYLVKRTGEKVFLECVQDMDHENMFWYRQDPGLGLRLIYFSYDVKMKEKGDIPEGYSVSREKKERFSLILESASTNQTSMYLCASSWVISGETQYFGPGTRLLVL.

The chain joins TRBV28 to TRBJ2-5, with 8 bases matching TRBD1. From germline, CDR1 is MDHEN and CDR2 SYDVKM. This CDR3 contains 14 residues. Trimming at V came to 8 bases and at J to 4 bases, leaving 9 bases not matched to a gene. The chain's CDR3 is CASRSPGGGETQYF. The DNA of the CDR3 is TGTGCCAGCCGTTCCCCAGGGGGCGGAGAGACCCAGTACTTC.

The chain is built from TRBV5-4 and TRBJ1-5, with D uncertain. In germline, CDR1 is SGHNT, CDR2 YYREEE (reference sequence). This CDR3 spans 14 amino acids. V shed 0 bases and J shed 4 bases, with 8 bases lying between them. The CDR3 nucleotides are TGTGCCAGCAGCTTGGCCGGCGGGAATCAGCCCCAGCATTTT. This sequence encodes CASSLAGGNQPQHF.

DNA of the CDR3: TGTGCCAGCAGTTTACGGGGGTTGCGCACTGAAGCTTTCTTT. Protein sequence: CASSLRGLRTEAFF. The rearrangement joins TRBV27 to TRBJ1-1; a weak D match, TRBD1 (5 bases). Germline V CDR1 and CDR2: MNHEY, SMNVEV (reference sequence). The CDR3 runs to 14 residues. Between the trimmed V and J ends, which lost 2 bases and 4 bases, there was a span of 11 bases.

V is TRBV6-6 and J is TRBJ2-1; the match to TRBD2 covers 8 bases. Looked up from germline, CDR1 is MNHNY and CDR2 is SVGAGI (reference sequence). The CDR3 has 16 residues. The trim removed 6 bases at V and 4 bases at J, leaving 11 bases unmatched. The CDR3 region has the DNA TGTGCCAGCAGCCCCTTAACGGGCGGGAGGTACAATGAGCAGTTCTTC. Translated: CASSPLTGGRYNEQFF.

The chain has TRBV5-6 and TRBJ2-6, with D maybe TRBD2 (6 bases). The V end was cut by 4 bases, the J end by 4 bases, with 12 bases between. This CDR3 has 15 residues. In germline, CDR1 is SGHDT, CDR2 YYEEEE. This chain's CDR3 is CASSRDLGGANVLTF. In nucleotides, the CDR3 is TGTGCCAGCAGCCGGGACTTGGGGGGGGCCAACGTCCTGACTTTC.

The chain has TRBV7-3 and TRBJ2-7, with 7 bases that match TRBD1. The CDR3 loop spans 16 amino acids. The V segment lost 0 bases and the J segment 7 bases; nucleotides outside the gene matches: 12. Germline values: CDR1 SGHTA, CDR2 FQGTGA. CDR3 coding DNA: TGTGCCAGCAGCTTAACTCCGGGACAGTTACCTCGGGAGCAGTACTTC. Its protein is CASSLTPGQLPREQYF.

The chain uses TRBV27 and TRBJ1-1; the D is unclear. CDR1 MNHEY and CDR2 SMNVEV come from the germline V gene (reference sequence). CDR3 length: 13 residues. V gave up 0 bases and J gave up 8 bases, with 10 bases separating them. For the CDR3, the DNA is TGTGCCAGCAGTTTATCGATAGCCTCAGAAGCTTTCTTT. Its protein is CASSLSIASEAFF.

V is TRBV7-3 and J is TRBJ2-7; weak D call: TRBD2 (6 bases). V shed 3 bases and J shed 4 bases, with 10 bases lying between them. Germline values: CDR1 SGHTA, CDR2 FQGTGA. The CDR3 extends over 13 amino acids. Here the CDR3 reads CASSLVRGYEQYF. In nucleotides, the CDR3 is TGTGCCAGCAGCTTGGTGCGGGGTTACGAGCAGTACTTC.

This rearrangement joins TRBV10-3 to TRBJ2-3; 7 bases align to TRBD1. The germline V gene has CDR1 ENHRY and CDR2 SYGVKD. The CDR3 sequence is 18 residues long. Trimming cost V 2 bases and J 4 bases; bases outside gene matches: 15. The CDR3 reads CAISERLPWQGVADTQYF. Written as DNA, the CDR3 is TGTGCCATCAGTGAGCGCCTTCCGTGGCAGGGGGTGGCAGATACGCAGTATTTT.

The genes are TRBV2 and TRBJ2-1, with 7 bases that match TRBD1. J was trimmed by 7 bases and V by 6 bases; bases with no gene match: 6. The CDR3 extends over 13 amino acids. Germline V gene data show CDR1 as SNHLY and CDR2 as FYNNEI. DNA for the CDR3: TGTGCCAGCAGCCTCAGACAGGGAAATGAGCAGTTCTTC. This codes for CASSLRQGNEQFF.

The chain combines TRBV19 with TRBJ1-5, with a tentative D call TRBD1 (5 bases). Looked up from germline, CDR1 is LNHDA and CDR2 is SQIVND (reference sequence). The CDR3 contains 14 residues. Trimming stripped 4 bases from V and 5 bases from J, with 12 bases between. In DNA form, the CDR3 reads TGTGCCAGTAGTACCACTCGGGGGTATCAGCCCCAGCATTTT. Its protein product is CASSTTRGYQPQHF. The full variable domain, in which reference TRBV19 and TRBJ1-5 provide the parts outside the CDR3, is DGGITQSPKYLFRKEGQNVTLSCEQNLNHDAMYWYRQDPGQGLRLIYYSQIVNDFQKGDIAEGYSVSREKKESFPLTVTSAQKNPTAFYLCASSTTRGYQPQHFGDGTRLSIL.